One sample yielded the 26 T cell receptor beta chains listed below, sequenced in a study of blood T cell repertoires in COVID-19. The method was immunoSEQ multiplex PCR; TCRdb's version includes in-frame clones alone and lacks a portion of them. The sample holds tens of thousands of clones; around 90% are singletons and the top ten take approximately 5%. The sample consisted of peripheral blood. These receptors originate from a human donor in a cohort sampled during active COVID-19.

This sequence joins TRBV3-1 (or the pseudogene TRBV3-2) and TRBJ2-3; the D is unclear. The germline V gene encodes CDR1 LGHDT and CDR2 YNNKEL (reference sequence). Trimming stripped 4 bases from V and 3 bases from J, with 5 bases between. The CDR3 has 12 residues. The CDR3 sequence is CASSRRTDTQYF. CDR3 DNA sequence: TGTGCCAGCAGCCGCCGGACAGATACGCAGTATTTT.

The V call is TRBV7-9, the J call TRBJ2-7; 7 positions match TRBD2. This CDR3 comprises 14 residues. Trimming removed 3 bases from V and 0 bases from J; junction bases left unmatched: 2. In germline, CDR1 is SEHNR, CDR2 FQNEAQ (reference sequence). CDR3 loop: CASSFGTTSYEQYF. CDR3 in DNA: TGTGCCAGCAGCTTCGGGACTACCTCCTACGAGCAGTACTTC. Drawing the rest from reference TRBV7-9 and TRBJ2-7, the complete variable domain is DTGVSQNPRHKITKRGQNVTFRCDPISEHNRLYWYRQTLGQGPEFLTYFQNEAQLEKSRLLSDRFSAERPKGSFSTLEIQRTEQGDSAMYLCASSFGTTSYEQYFGPGTRLTVT.

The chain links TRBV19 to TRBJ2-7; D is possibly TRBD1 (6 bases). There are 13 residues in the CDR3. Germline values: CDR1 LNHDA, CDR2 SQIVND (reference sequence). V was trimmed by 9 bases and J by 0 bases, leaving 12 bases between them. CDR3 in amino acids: CASSHRDSYEQYF. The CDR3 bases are TGTGCCAGCTCCCACAGGGACTCCTACGAGCAGTACTTC.

CDR3 in DNA: TGTGCCAGCTCACCACCTACTAGCGGGAGGGTCCCCTTACAGAATGAGCAGTTCTTC. It is translated as CASSPPTSGRVPLQNEQFF. The gene calls are TRBV18 and TRBJ2-1; 13 bases are a match to TRBD2. The CDR3 is 19 amino acids. With V trimmed by 0 bases and J by 7 bases, 12 bases remained unmatched. Germline lookup yields CDR1 KGHSH and CDR2 LQKENI.

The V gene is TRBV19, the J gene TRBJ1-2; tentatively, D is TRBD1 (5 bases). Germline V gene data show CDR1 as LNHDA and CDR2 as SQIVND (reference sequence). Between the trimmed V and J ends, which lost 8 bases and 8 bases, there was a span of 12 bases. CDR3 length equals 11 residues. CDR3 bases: TGTGCCAGTGGGGAAGGGGTCGGCTACACCTTC. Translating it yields CASGEGVGYTF.

CDR3 nucleotide sequence: TGTGCCAGCAGTTACCGGGACAGGGTTGAGACCCAGTACTTC. Translation gives CASSYRDRVETQYF. J is TRBJ2-5 and V is TRBV6-6; 9 nucleotides align to TRBD1. Looked up from germline, CDR1 is MNHNY and CDR2 is SVGAGI (reference sequence). The V segment lost 2 bases and the J segment 5 bases; nucleotides outside the gene matches: 3. This CDR3 comprises 14 residues.

The CDR3 DNA sequence: TGTGCCAGCAGCTTAGGCTGGACAGCCCAAACCTACGAGCAGTACTTC. This translates into CASSLGWTAQTYEQYF. The chain employs TRBV11-2 and TRBJ2-7; possibly TRBD1 for D (6 bases). The CDR3 is 16 amino acids. Deletions cut 1 base from V and 2 bases from J, with 15 bases between. Germline lookup yields CDR1 SGHAT and CDR2 FQNNGV.

The CDR3 DNA sequence: TGTGCCAGTATCCCAGCGGGAGATAACATTCAGTACTTC. Translation: CASIPAGDNIQYF. This rearrangement joins TRBV19 to TRBJ2-4; TRBD2 aligns across 8 bases. CDR3 length: 13 amino acids. CDR1 and CDR2 (germline): LNHDA, SQIVND (reference sequence). V lost 7 bases, J lost 7 bases, and 6 bases stayed unmatched.

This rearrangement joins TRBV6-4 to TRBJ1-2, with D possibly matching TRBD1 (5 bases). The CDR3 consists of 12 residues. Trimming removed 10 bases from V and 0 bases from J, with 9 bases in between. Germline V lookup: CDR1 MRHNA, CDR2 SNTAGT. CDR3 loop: CATKTANYGYTF. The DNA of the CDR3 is TGTGCCACCAAGACAGCTAACTATGGCTACACCTTC.

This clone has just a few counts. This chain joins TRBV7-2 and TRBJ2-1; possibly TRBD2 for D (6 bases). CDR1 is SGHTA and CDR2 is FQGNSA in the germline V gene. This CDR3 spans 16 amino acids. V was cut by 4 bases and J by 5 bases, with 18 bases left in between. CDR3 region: CASSSGNGRGNNEQFF. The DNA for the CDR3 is TGTGCCAGCAGCTCCGGGAACGGTCGGGGGAACAATGAGCAGTTCTTC.

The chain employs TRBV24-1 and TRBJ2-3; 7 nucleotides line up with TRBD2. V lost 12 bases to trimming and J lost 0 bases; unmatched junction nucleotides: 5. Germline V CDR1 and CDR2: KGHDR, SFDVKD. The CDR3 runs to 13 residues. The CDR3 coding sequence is TGTGCCGCGAGTAGCGGGAGCACAGATACGCAGTATTTT. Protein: CAASSGSTDTQYF.

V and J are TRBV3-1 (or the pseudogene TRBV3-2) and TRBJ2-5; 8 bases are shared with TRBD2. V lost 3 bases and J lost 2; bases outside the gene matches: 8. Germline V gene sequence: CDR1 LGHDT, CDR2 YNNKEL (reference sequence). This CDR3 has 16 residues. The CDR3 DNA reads TGTGCCAGCAGCCAGTCCCTTGCGGGAGGTCAAGAGACCCAGTACTTC. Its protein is CASSQSLAGGQETQYF.

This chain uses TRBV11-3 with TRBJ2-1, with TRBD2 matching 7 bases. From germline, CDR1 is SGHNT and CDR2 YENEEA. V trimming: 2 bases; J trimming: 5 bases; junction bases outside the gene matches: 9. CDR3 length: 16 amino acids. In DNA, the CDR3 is TGTGCCAGCAGCTTAAGGGCGGGGAGGGGTGACAATGAGCAGTTCTTC. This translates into CASSLRAGRGDNEQFF.

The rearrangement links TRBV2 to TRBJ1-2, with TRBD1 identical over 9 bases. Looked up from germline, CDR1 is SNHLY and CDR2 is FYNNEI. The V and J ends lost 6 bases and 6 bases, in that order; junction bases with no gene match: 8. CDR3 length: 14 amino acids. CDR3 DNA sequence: TGTGCCAGCAGAGTTGGGACAGGGAGGCATGGCTACACCTTC. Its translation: CASRVGTGRHGYTF.

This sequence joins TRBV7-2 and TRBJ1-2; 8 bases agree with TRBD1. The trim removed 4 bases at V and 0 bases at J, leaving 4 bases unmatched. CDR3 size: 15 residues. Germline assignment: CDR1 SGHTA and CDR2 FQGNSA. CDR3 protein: CASSSRTGSNYGYTF. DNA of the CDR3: TGTGCCAGCAGCTCGAGGACAGGGTCTAACTATGGCTACACCTTC.

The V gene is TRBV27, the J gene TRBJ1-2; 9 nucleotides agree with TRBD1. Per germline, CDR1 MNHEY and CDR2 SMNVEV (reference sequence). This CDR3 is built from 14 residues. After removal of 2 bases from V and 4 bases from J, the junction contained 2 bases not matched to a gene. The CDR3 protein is CASSLGQGIYGYTF. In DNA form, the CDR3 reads TGTGCCAGCAGTTTAGGACAGGGGATCTATGGCTACACCTTC.

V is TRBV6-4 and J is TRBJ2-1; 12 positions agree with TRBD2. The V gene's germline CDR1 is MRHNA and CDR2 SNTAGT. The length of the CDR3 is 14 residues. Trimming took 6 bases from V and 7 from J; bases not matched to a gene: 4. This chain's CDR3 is CASSLTSGSNEQFF. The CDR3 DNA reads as TGTGCCAGCAGCTTGACTAGCGGGAGTAATGAGCAGTTCTTC.

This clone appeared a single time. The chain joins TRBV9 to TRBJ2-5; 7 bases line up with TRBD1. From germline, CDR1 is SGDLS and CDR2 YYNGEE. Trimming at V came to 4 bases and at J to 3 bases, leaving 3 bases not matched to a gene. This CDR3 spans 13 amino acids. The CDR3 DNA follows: TGTGCCAGCAGCCTGACAGGGAAAGAGACCCAGTACTTC. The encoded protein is CASSLTGKETQYF.

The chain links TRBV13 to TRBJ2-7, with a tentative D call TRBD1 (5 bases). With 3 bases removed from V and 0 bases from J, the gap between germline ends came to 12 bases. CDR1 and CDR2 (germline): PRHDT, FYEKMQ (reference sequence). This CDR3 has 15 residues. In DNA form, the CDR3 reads TGTGCCAGCAGCTTGAAGGGGTACTTCTCCTACGAGCAGTACTTC. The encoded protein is CASSLKGYFSYEQYF.

The CDR3 bases are TGTGCCTGGAGTAAGTGGCAGCGGTCCTACGAGCAGTACTTC. Residues: CAWSKWQRSYEQYF. The chain uses TRBV30 and TRBJ2-7, with D tentatively TRBD2 (5 bases). With 2 bases removed from V and 1 base from J, the gap between germline ends came to 12 bases. This CDR3 is 14 amino acids long. In germline, CDR1 is GTSNPN, CDR2 SVGIG (reference sequence).

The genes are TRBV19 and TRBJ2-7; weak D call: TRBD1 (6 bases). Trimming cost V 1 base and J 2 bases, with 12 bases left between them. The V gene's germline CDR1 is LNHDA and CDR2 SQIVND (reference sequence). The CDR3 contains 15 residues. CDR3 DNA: TGTGCCAGTAGTATAGCGGGCAGGGGAACCTACGAGCAGTACTTC. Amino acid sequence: CASSIAGRGTYEQYF.

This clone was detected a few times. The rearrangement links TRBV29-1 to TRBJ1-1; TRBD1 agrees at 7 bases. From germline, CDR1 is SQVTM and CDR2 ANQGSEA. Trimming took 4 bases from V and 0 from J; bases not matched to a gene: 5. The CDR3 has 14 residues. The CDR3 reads CSVVAGGMNTEAFF. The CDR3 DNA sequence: TGCAGCGTTGTGGCAGGGGGAATGAACACTGAAGCTTTCTTT.

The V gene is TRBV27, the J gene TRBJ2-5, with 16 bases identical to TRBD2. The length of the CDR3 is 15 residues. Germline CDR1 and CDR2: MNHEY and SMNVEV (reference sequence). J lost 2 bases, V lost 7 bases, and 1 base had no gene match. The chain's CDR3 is CASKGLAGGQETQYF. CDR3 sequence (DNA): TGTGCCAGCAAGGGACTAGCGGGGGGGCAAGAGACCCAGTACTTC.

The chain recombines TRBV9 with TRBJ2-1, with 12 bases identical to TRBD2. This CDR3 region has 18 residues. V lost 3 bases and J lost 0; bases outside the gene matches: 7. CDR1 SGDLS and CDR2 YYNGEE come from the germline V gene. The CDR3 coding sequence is TGTGCCAGCAGCGCCCGGACTAGCGGGGCCTTCTCCTACAATGAGCAGTTCTTC. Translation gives CASSARTSGAFSYNEQFF.

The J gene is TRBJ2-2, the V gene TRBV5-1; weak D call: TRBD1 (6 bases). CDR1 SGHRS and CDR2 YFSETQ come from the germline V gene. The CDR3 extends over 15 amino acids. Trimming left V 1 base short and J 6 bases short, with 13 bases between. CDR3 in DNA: TGCGCCAGCAGCTTGCAGGGGCTTAGCGCCGGGGAGCTGTTTTTT. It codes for CASSLQGLSAGELFF.

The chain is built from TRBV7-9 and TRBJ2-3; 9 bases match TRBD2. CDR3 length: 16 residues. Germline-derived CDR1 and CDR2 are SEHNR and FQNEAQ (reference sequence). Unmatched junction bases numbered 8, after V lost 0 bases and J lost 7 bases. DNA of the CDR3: TGTGCCAGCAGCTTAGCGCTATTAGCGGGAGTAAATACGCAGTATTTT. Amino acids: CASSLALLAGVNTQYF.